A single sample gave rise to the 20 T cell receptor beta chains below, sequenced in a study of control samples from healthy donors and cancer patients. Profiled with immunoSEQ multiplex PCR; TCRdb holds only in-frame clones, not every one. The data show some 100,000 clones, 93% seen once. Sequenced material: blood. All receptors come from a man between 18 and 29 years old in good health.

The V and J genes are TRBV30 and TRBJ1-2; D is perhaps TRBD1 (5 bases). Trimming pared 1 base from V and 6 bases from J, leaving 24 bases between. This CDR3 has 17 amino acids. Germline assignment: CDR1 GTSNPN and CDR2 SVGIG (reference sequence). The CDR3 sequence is CAWSGQRGRLVMNGYTF. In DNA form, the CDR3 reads TGTGCCTGGAGTGGACAGCGAGGACGTCTTGTGATGAATGGCTACACCTTC.

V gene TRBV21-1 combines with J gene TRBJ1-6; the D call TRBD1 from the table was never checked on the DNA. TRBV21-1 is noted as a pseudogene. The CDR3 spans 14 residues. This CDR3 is CASRGDRVNSPLHF. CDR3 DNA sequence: TGTGCCAGCAGAGGGGACAGGGTGAATTCACCCCTCCACTTT.

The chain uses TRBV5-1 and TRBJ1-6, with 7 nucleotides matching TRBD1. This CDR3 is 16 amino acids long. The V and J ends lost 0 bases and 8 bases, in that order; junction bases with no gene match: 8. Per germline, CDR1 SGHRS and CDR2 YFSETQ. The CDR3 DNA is TGCGCCAGCAGCTTGGTCTCCGGGACAGCATATTCACCCCTCCACTTT. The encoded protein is CASSLVSGTAYSPLHF.

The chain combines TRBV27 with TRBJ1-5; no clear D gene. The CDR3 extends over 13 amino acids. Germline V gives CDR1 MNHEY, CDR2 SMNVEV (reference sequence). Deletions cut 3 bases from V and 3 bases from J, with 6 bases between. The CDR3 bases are TGTGCCAGCAGTTTCCTCTTCAATCAGCCCCAGCATTTT. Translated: CASSFLFNQPQHF.

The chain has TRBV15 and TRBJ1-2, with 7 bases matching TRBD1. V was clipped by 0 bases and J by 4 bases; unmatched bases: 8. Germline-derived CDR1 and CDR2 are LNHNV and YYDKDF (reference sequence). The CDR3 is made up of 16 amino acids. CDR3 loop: CATSRERQGASYGYTF. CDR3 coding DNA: TGTGCCACCAGCAGAGAACGACAGGGCGCCTCCTATGGCTACACCTTC.

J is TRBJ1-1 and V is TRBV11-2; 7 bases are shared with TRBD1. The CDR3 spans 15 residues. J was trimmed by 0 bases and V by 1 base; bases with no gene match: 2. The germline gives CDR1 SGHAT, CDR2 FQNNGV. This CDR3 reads CASSLGDSMNTEAFF. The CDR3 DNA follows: TGTGCCAGCAGCTTAGGGGACAGCATGAACACTGAAGCTTTCTTT.

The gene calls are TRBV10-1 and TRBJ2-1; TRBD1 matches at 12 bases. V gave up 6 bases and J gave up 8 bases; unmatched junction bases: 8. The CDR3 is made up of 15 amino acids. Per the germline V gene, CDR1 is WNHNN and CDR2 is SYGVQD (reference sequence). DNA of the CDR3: TGCGCCAGCAGCCCGACCGGGACAGGGGGCGATGAGCAGTTCTTC. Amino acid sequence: CASSPTGTGGDEQFF.

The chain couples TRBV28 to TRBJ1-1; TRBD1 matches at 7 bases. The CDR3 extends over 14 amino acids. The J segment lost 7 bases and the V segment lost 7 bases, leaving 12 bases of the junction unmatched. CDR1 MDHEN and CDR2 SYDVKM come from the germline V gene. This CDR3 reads CASTLGTAGSEAFF. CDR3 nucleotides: TGTGCCAGCACCCTCGGGACAGCAGGAAGTGAAGCTTTCTTT.

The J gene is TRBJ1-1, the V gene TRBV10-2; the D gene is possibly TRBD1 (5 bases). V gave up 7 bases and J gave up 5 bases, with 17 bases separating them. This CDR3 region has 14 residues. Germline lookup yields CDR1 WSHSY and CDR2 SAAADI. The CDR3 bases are TGCGCCAGCACGGATGGGGGTGCGAGGACTGAAGCTTTCTTT. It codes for CASTDGGARTEAFF.

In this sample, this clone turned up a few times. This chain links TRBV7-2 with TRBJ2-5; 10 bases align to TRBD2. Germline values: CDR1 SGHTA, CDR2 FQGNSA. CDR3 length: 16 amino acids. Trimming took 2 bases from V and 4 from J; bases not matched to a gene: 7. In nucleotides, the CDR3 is TGTGCCAGCAGCTTACACGCTAGCGGGAGAGCAGAGACCCAGTACTTC. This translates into CASSLHASGRAETQYF.

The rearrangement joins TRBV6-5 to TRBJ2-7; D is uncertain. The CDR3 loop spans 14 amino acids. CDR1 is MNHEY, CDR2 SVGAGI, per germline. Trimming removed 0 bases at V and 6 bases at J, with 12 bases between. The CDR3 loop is CASSYSSASGEQYF. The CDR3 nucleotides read TGTGCCAGCAGTTACTCTTCGGCGTCGGGCGAGCAGTACTTC.

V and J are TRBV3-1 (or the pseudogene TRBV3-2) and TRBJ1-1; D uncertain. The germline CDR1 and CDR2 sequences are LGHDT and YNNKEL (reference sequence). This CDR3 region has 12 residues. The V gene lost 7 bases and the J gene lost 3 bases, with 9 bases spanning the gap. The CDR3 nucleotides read TGTGCCAGCACCCGTACGGACACTGAAGCTTTCTTT. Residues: CASTRTDTEAFF.

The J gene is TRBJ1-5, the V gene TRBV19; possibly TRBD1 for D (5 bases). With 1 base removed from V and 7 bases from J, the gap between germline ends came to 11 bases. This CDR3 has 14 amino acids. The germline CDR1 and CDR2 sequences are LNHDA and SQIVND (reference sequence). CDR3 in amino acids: CASSIVGVGQPQHF. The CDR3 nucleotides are TGTGCCAGTAGTATAGTGGGGGTAGGACAGCCCCAGCATTTT.

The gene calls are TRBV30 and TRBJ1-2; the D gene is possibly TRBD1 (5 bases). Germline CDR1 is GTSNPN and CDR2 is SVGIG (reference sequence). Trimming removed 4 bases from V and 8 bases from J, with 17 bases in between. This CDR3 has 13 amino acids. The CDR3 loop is CAWTVGGTGGYTF. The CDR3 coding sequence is TGTGCCTGGACGGTCGGGGGGACGGGGGGCTACACCTTC.

The CDR3 reads CATSSPHSGRVHEQYF. The CDR3 DNA sequence: TGTGCCACCAGCAGTCCCCATAGCGGGAGAGTACACGAGCAGTACTTC. The chain uses TRBV15 and TRBJ2-7, with 9 bases that match TRBD2. This CDR3 has 16 amino acids. Unmatched junction bases numbered 11, after V lost 3 bases and J lost 5 bases. The V gene's germline CDR1 is LNHNV and CDR2 YYDKDF (reference sequence).

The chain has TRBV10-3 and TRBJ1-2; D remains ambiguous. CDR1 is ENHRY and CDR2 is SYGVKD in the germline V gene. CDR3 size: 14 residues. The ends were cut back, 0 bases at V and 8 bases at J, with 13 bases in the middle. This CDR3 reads CAISESTDVWGYTF. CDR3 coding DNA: TGTGCCATCAGTGAGTCGACGGATGTCTGGGGCTACACCTTC.

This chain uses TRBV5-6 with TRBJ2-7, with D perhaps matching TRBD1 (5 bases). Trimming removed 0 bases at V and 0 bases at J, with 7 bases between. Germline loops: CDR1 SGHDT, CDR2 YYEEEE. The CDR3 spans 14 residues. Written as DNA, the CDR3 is TGTGCCAGCAGCTTGGGACAGTCCTCCTACGAGCAGTACTTC. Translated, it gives CASSLGQSSYEQYF.

CDR3 in amino acids: CASRPGFSDTEAFF. The CDR3 DNA is TGTGCCAGCAGACCGGGTTTCTCGGACACTGAAGCTTTCTTT. The chain has TRBV27 and TRBJ1-1; D is unresolved. The CDR3 sequence is 14 residues long. Germline CDR1 MNHEY, CDR2 SMNVEV (reference sequence). V was clipped by 6 bases and J by 3 bases, with 14 bases between them.

CDR3 amino acids: CASSLVASGRQPYNEQFF. The CDR3 region has the DNA TGTGCCAGCAGCTTAGTGGCTAGCGGGAGGCAACCTTACAATGAGCAGTTCTTC. The J gene is TRBJ2-1, the V gene TRBV7-6; 11 bases line up with TRBD2. Germline V gene lookup returns CDR1 SGHVS and CDR2 FNYEAQ. V was pared by 1 base and J by 4 bases, with 9 bases of the junction left unmatched. The CDR3 sequence is 18 residues long.

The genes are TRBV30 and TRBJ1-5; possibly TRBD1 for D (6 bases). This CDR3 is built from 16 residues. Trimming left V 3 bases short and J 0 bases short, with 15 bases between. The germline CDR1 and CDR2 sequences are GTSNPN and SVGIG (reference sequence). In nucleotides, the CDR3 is TGTGCCTGGAGCCCGGGGGGCTCCTATAGCAATCAGCCCCAGCATTTT. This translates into CAWSPGGSYSNQPQHF.